What follows is one T cell receptor (beta chain) and its context. Its antigen is not identified. Cultured CD4+ T cells had their DNA profiled by the Oncomine TCR Beta short-read assay. TCRdb used MiXCR to reprocess the PCR reads, holding one entry per CDR3 protein. The data show more than 9,000 distinct CDR3 sequences, 70% to 85% seen once. J gave up 3 bases and V 3 bases, and 4 bases lay outside the gene matches. This CDR3 is 14 amino acids long. Per germline, CDR1 MDHEN and CDR2 SYDVKM. This entry belongs to a study of vaccination and CD4 T cells after COVID-19. Documented treatment: approximately nine-day PBMC culture with coronavirus spike peptide pools or control peptides (ViraFEST assay). Peptide pool stimulation in ViraFEST expanded antigen-specific T cells, whose TCRs were then sequenced.

The rearrangement joins TRBV28 to TRBJ1-2; 7 bases are a match to TRBD1. The sequencing input was CD4+ T cells from blood, cultured in vitro. This TCR was sampled from a human donor who had recovered from COVID-19. The CDR3 DNA is TGTGCCAGCAGTTTCGACAGGGATGACTATGGCTACACCTTC. This codes for CASSFDRDDYGYTF.